Listed below are T cell receptor beta chains from one sample, sequenced in a study of blood T cells in healthy people across ages. Each CDR3 protein is one row after TCRdb ran MiXCR on the 5' RACE reads. The sample has about 840,000 distinct CDR3 sequences, roughly 29% seen once. The same data also contributed to another study, on T cells of mothers and their children.

Source material: blood. The source of these receptors is a woman aged 35 to 49 in good health. Each CDR3 is given with its conserved first and last residue. A D gene is named only where the DNA matches it firmly. The listing skips clone size in some rows; elsewhere it reads once, few, many or a size class.

size: .
V: TRBV7-9
J: TRBJ2-7
D: .
DNA: TGTGCCAGCAGCTTAGCCGGAGGCAGGGTCTACGAGCAGTACTTC
CDR3: CASSLAGGRVYEQYF

size: .
V: TRBV5-1
J: TRBJ1-2
D: .
DNA: TGCGCCAGCAGCTTGGACGGTACGAAATATGGCTACACCTTC
CDR3: CASSLDGTKYGYTF

size: few
V: TRBV12-3/TRBV12-4
J: TRBJ2-7
D: .
DNA: TGTGCCAGCAGTTTAATTGCTTTCTCAGGGGAGCAGTACTTC
CDR3: CASSLIAFSGEQYF

size: .
V: TRBV5-1
J: TRBJ2-3
D: TRBD2
DNA: TGCGCCAGCAGCTTGATGGCGGGGGATGGCACAGATACGCAGTATTTT
CDR3: CASSLMAGDGTDTQYF

size: few
V: TRBV5-6
J: TRBJ1-1
D: .
DNA: TGTGCCAGCAGCTTGGGGTTCCCAAGGAACACTGAAGCTTTCTTT
CDR3: CASSLGFPRNTEAFF

size: many
V: TRBV24-1
J: TRBJ2-5
D: .
DNA: TGTGCCACCAGTGATTACAGGAAACCCCAAGAGACCCAGTACTTC
CDR3: CATSDYRKPQETQYF

size: few
V: TRBV7-9
J: TRBJ1-1
D: .
DNA: TGTGCCAGCAGCACTTCGACGGATATGTACACTGAAGCTTTCTTT
CDR3: CASSTSTDMYTEAFF

size: few
V: TRBV28
J: TRBJ1-2
D: TRBD1
DNA: TGTGCCAGCAGTTTACCTACAGGGGGCTATGGCTACACCTTC
CDR3: CASSLPTGGYGYTF

size: few
V: TRBV7-3
J: TRBJ1-6
D: .
DNA: TGTGCCAGCAGCCTACAGGGAAGGACCTATAATTCACCCCTCCACTTT
CDR3: CASSLQGRTYNSPLHF

size: .
V: TRBV28
J: TRBJ2-5
D: .
DNA: TGTGCCAGCAGTTTACAAGAGGGGGTAGAGACCCAGTACTTC
CDR3: CASSLQEGVETQYF

size: many
V: TRBV6-6
J: TRBJ2-3
D: TRBD2
DNA: TGTGCCAGCGATTTGAGCGGGGGGCGCACAGATACGCAGTATTTT
CDR3: CASDLSGGRTDTQYF

size: .
V: TRBV11-2
J: TRBJ2-1
D: .
DNA: TGTGCCAGCAGCTCACAGGGAATTGGTTACAATGAGCAGTTCTTC
CDR3: CASSSQGIGYNEQFF

size: .
V: TRBV28
J: TRBJ1-4
D: TRBD1
DNA: TGTGCCAGCAGAACGACAGGGGGTCAGGAAAAACTGTTTTTT
CDR3: CASRTTGGQEKLFF

size: many
V: TRBV20-1
J: TRBJ1-2
D: .
DNA: TGCAGTGCTGAGGGGGGCGGCTATGGCTACACCTTC
CDR3: CSAEGGGYGYTF

size: .
V: TRBV6-1
J: TRBJ2-7
D: TRBD2
DNA: TGTGCCAGCCGTGGAAGCGGGGGGGACAATGAGCAGTACTTC
CDR3: CASRGSGGDNEQYF

size: many
V: TRBV6-6
J: TRBJ2-7
D: .
DNA: TGTGCCAGCAGTGCCCCAGGGAAAGGAGCCTACGAGCAGTACTTC
CDR3: CASSAPGKGAYEQYF

size: few
V: TRBV3-1
J: TRBJ2-7
D: TRBD1
DNA: TGTGCCAGCAGCCATACCCCAAGCCCGACAGGGTCCCACACCTACGAGCAGTACTTC
CDR3: CASSHTPSPTGSHTYEQYF

size: .
V: TRBV9
J: TRBJ2-1
D: .
DNA: TGTGCCAGCAGCGTGGGTGGGGGGGCCCCCCGGGATGAGCAGTTCTTC
CDR3: CASSVGGGAPRDEQFF

size: .
V: TRBV2
J: TRBJ1-2
D: TRBD1
DNA: TGTGCCAGCAATCGGGACAGGGGGCAGGACTATGGCTGCACCTTC
CDR3: CASNRDRGQDYGCTF

size: .
V: TRBV20-1
J: TRBJ2-2
D: TRBD2
DNA: TGCAGTGCTAGAGCGGGGGGGCGTAACGGGGAGCTGTTTTTT
CDR3: CSARAGGRNGELFF

size: few
V: TRBV6-6
J: TRBJ2-3
D: TRBD2
DNA: TGTGCCAGCAGTTCCGCTAGCGGGGGGGCAGATACGCAGTATTTT
CDR3: CASSSASGGADTQYF

size: .
V: TRBV7-9
J: TRBJ1-2
D: TRBD1
DNA: TGTGCCAGCAGCTTAGCGGGGACAGGGCCCTCCGGCTACACCTTC
CDR3: CASSLAGTGPSGYTF

size: many
V: TRBV7-3
J: TRBJ2-3
D: TRBD2
DNA: TGTGCCAGCAGCCGGACTAGCGGGGTTTACTCGGATACGCAGTATTTT
CDR3: CASSRTSGVYSDTQYF

size: many
V: TRBV12-3/TRBV12-4
J: TRBJ2-5
D: .
DNA: TGTGCCAGCAGTCTTCCAGGGTTCCAAGAGACCCAGTACTTC
CDR3: CASSLPGFQETQYF

size: many
V: TRBV29-1
J: TRBJ2-7
D: .
DNA: TGCAGCGTTGAAAACAGTCTTGACGAGCAGTACTTC
CDR3: CSVENSLDEQYF

size: once
V: TRBV7-2
J: TRBJ2-7
D: .
DNA: TGTGCCAGCAGCTTAGGGGGTACAGGGCGGGTCTACGAGCAGTACTTC
CDR3: CASSLGGTGRVYEQYF

size: many
V: TRBV6-5
J: TRBJ2-1
D: .
DNA: TGTGCCAGCAGATTGGACATGGCCAACAATGAGCAGTTCTTC
CDR3: CASRLDMANNEQFF

size: .
V: TRBV20-1
J: TRBJ2-5
D: TRBD1
DNA: TGCAGCGTACCCGAGGGGGCGCGGGAGACCCAGTACTTC
CDR3: CSVPEGARETQYF

size: .
V: TRBV7-9
J: TRBJ2-1
D: TRBD2
DNA: TGTGCCAGCAGCTTAATCGGGCAAGGGACTAGCCAGCAGTTCTTC
CDR3: CASSLIGQGTSQQFF

size: .
V: TRBV29-1
J: TRBJ2-2
D: TRBD2
DNA: TGCAGCGCTAACTCCGGGACTAGCGGGGGGGCGATAACCGGGGAGCTGTTTTTT
CDR3: CSANSGTSGGAITGELFF

size: few
V: TRBV20-1
J: TRBJ1-1
D: TRBD1
DNA: TGCAGTGCTAGGGACAGGGGGCGTGGAGCTTTCTTT
CDR3: CSARDRGRGAFF

size: few
V: TRBV2
J: TRBJ1-4
D: .
DNA: TGTGCCAGCAGTGAAAGCAGTAGACTGTTTTTT
CDR3: CASSESSRLFF

size: many
V: TRBV7-2
J: TRBJ2-1
D: TRBD2
DNA: TGTGCCAGCCGCGGGGGGGCGGGGGGCTCCTACAATGAGCAGTTCTTC
CDR3: CASRGGAGGSYNEQFF

size: many
V: TRBV9
J: TRBJ2-7
D: .
DNA: TGTGCCAGCAGCGTACACGAGCAGTACTTC
CDR3: CASSVHEQYF

size: .
V: TRBV12-3/TRBV12-4
J: TRBJ2-6
D: TRBD1
DNA: TGTGCCAGCAGTGCCCGGGACAGGGTAGGCTCTGGGGCCAACGTCCTGACTTTC
CDR3: CASSARDRVGSGANVLTF

size: .
V: TRBV20-1
J: TRBJ2-1
D: TRBD2
DNA: TGCAGTACTAGACACTTAGATACGGGACTAGCGGGGGAGTACAATGAGCAGTTCTTC
CDR3: CSTRHLDTGLAGEYNEQFF

size: .
V: TRBV24-1
J: TRBJ2-2
D: .
DNA: TGTGCCACCAGTGATTCGACAGGGAGGAGGACCGGGGAGCTGTTTTTT
CDR3: CATSDSTGRRTGELFF

size: .
V: TRBV28
J: TRBJ1-5
D: .
DNA: TGTGCCAGCAGTTTATTAGGGCCTACAAATCAGCCCCAGCATTTT
CDR3: CASSLLGPTNQPQHF